These T cell receptor beta chains were read from a single sample in a study of Graves' ophthalmopathy and Graves' hyperthyroidism. From the multiplex PCR reads, TCRdb called clonotypes with MiXCR, one entry per CDR3 protein. This sample carries over a million distinct CDR3 sequences, roughly two fifths of them seen once, and the ten largest clones take around 10%. Input material: peripheral blood or thyroid tissue (not recorded which). These receptors were obtained from an adult man with Graves' hyperthyroidism. CDR3s include the opening cysteine and the closing phenylalanine or tryptophan. The order of the fields is D gene, clone size, V gene, CDR3 protein. D genes are given only for firm matches. Clone size is stated in some rows and not others, as once, few, many or a class when expanded.

>NA|NA|TRBV10-3
CASRGGLTGNTEAFF
>NA|many|TRBV19
CASSIDSSPTNTGELFF
>NA|many|TRBV20-1
CSAQTRNQETQYF
>NA|NA|TRBV7-2
CASSWGTGFGEQYF
>NA|NA|TRBV7-9
CASRTTLQAGTGELFF
>NA|many|TRBV20-1
CSAKDSLPSPLHF
>NA|many|TRBV15
CATSRADGAYEQYF
>NA|many|TRBV7-9
CASSLEGTEEETQYF
>TRBD1|NA|TRBV19
CASNPGQGIYEQYF
>NA|few|TRBV28
CASREDIYEQYF
>NA|few|TRBV19
CASSSGRNDNSPLHF
>NA|NA|TRBV29-1
CSVDAGQETQHF
>NA|many|TRBV7-3
CASIIARQQETQYF
>NA|many|TRBV6-6
CASMRTWNSPLHF
>NA|NA|TRBV9
CASSVEPGNTIYF
>NA|once|TRBV20-1
CSAHSSRGTGELFF
>NA|once|TRBV9
CASSVGTDDSNQPQHF
>NA|NA|TRBV20-1
CSARPSRGALYEQYF
>TRBD2|NA|TRBV10-2
CASSPPGSSGSFETQYF
>NA|NA|TRBV7-9
CASGEGMNTEAFF
>TRBD1|NA|TRBV15
CATGNGAGGDTEAFF
>TRBD1|NA|TRBV10-3
CAIRGQDYGYTF
>NA|few|TRBV7-9
CASSLGELRGQPQHF
>NA|many|TRBV25-1
CASSGYGEETQYF
>TRBD1|NA|TRBV6-5
CASREGQGRQPQHF
>TRBD1|NA|TRBV25-1
CASSHSGTGGRMEYF
>TRBD1|many|TRBV5-5
CASSLSDAGGEKLFF
>NA|NA|TRBV29-1
CSVAAGPDTQYF
>NA|many|TRBV27
CASGPGDSYNSPLHF
>NA|many|TRBV29-1
CSVNKIDYGYTF
>NA|NA|TRBV20-1
CSASEGSLSGANVLTF
>NA|NA|TRBV5-1
CASSSSRLVGELFF
>TRBD1|NA|TRBV20-1
CSASRTGKETQHF
>NA|many|TRBV5-1
CASSPEVLSGELFF